Each of the 5 T cell receptor beta chains below was sequenced from the same sample in a study of blood T cell repertoires in COVID-19. Sequencing was performed with immunoSEQ multiplex PCR; in TCRdb, only in-frame clones are kept and a portion is missing. The sample contains roughly 250,000 clones, 80% to 90% of which appear only once. Sequenced input: peripheral blood. The receptors stem from a man aged 25 to 40 with acute or convalescent COVID-19.

This chain uses TRBV2 with TRBJ2-3; TRBD2 agrees at 8 bases. Per the germline V gene, CDR1 is SNHLY and CDR2 is FYNNEI. This CDR3 contains 15 residues. Unmatched junction bases numbered 4, after V lost 5 bases and J lost 0 bases. CDR3 residues: CASSRSGTSTDTQYF. As DNA, the CDR3 is TGTGCCAGCAGTCGTAGCGGGACCAGCACAGATACGCAGTATTTT. The complete variable domain, with remaining parts taken from reference TRBV2 and TRBJ2-3, reads EPEVTQTPSHQVTQMGQEVILRCVPISNHLYFYWYRQILGQKVEFLVSFYNNEISEKSEIFDDQFSVERPDGSNFTLKIRSTKLEDSAMYFCASSRSGTSTDTQYFGPGTRLTVL.

The V call is TRBV4-2, the J call TRBJ1-5; maybe TRBD1 (5 bases). Germline V lookup: CDR1 LGHNA, CDR2 YNFKEQ. CDR3 length: 17 amino acids. V was pared by 1 base and J by 1 base, with 14 bases between. In DNA form, the CDR3 reads TGTGCCAGCAGCCAAGTTTTGGTCAGGGCGAGCAATCAGCCCCAGCATTTT. Translated: CASSQVLVRASNQPQHF.

CDR3 loop: CASCSYGGPQHF. CDR3 DNA sequence: TGTGCCAGCTGTTCCTACGGTGGGCCCCAGCATTTT. The chain joins TRBV18 to TRBJ1-5, with unresolved D. The germline V gene encodes CDR1 KGHSH and CDR2 LQKENI. This CDR3 is built from 12 residues. V dropped 7 bases and J dropped 9 bases, with 13 bases sitting between them.

V is TRBV19 and J is TRBJ1-5; the match to TRBD1 covers 7 bases. The CDR3 totals 17 residues. J was trimmed by 4 bases and V by 3 bases; bases with no gene match: 12. CDR1 and CDR2 (germline): LNHDA, SQIVND (reference sequence). CDR3 nucleotide sequence: TGTGCCAGTAGTATTGGAGGGGGCGCTTTCAGGAATCAGCCCCAGCATTTT. This sequence encodes CASSIGGGAFRNQPQHF.

This clone showed up just a few times. The V call is TRBV7-9, the J call TRBJ2-5; TRBD2 aligns across 8 bases. The V gene end was trimmed by 3 bases and the J gene end by 3 bases; junction bases not matched to a gene: 12. The germline CDR1 and CDR2 sequences are SEHNR and FQNEAQ (reference sequence). The CDR3 contains 17 residues. The CDR3 protein is CASSLLTGGPGKETQYF. The CDR3 coding sequence is TGTGCCAGCAGCTTGTTGACGGGGGGGCCTGGGAAAGAGACCCAGTACTTC. The entire variable domain, with the rest obtained from reference TRBV7-9 and TRBJ2-5, is as follows: DTGVSQNPRHKITKRGQNVTFRCDPISEHNRLYWYRQTLGQGPEFLTYFQNEAQLEKSRLLSDRFSAERPKGSFSTLEIQRTEQGDSAMYLCASSLLTGGPGKETQYFGPGTRLLVL.